The 9 T cell receptor beta chains below were found in one sample sequenced in a study of T cell clonality in common variable immunodeficiency. Study-wide results and caveats: In common variable immunodeficiency, TCR beta chains reportedly carried fewer deletions and N-nucleotide insertions.

What these receptors recognize is not known. Measured with immunoSEQ multiplex PCR; TCRdb has only the in-frame clones, and not every one. This repertoire holds about 26,000 clones, and none appear only once. Input material: peripheral blood mononuclear cells. These receptors originate from a human donor with common variable immunodeficiency.

This clone was seen ten or more times. Coverage ceases 3 residues before the CDR3 finishes, and the germline J gene fills in the end. This chain links TRBV29-1 with TRBJ2-2; 8 bases line up with TRBD1. V shed 0 bases and J 7 bases; nucleotides not matched to a gene: 7. CDR1 and CDR2 (germline): SQVTM, ANQGSEA. The CDR3 covers 15 residues. The covered CDR3 bases are TGCAGCGTTGAAGACCCGCCAGGGGGCAACGGGGAG. Translating it yields CSVEDPPGGNGE. The entire CDR3 sequence reads CSVEDPPGGNGELFF.

Notes on this clone: The read ends 3 residues shy of where the CDR3 ends; the end is completed using the germline J gene. Other DNA sequences in the sample encode the same CDR3. The chain uses TRBV18 and TRBJ2-7; TRBD1 is a possible D gene (5 bases). The CDR3 has 13 residues. Per germline, CDR1 KGHSH and CDR2 LQKENI. The CDR3 loop reads CSITPNGAYEQYF. Incomplete CDR3 DNA: TGTTCCATCACGCCAAATGGGGCATACGAG.

This clone has a handful of counts. The read ends 3 residues shy of where the CDR3 ends; the end is completed using the germline J gene. The rearrangement links TRBV18 to TRBJ1-6, with D unclear. This CDR3 has 13 amino acids. Germline V CDR1 and CDR2: KGHSH, LQKENI. The DNA read from the CDR3 is TGTGCCAGCTCGCCTTCACAGCCAGACACC. This sequence encodes CASSPSQPDT. The full CDR3 protein is CASSPSQPDTLHF.

There are many counts of this clone. The read finishes 3 residues shy of the CDR3 end, and the germline J gene is used to complete it. The chain joins TRBV10-3 to TRBJ1-4; no definite D call. Trimming took off 6 bases at V and 0 bases at J, with 8 bases between the two ends. Germline CDR1 is ENHRY and CDR2 is SYGVKD. This CDR3 has 14 residues. The part of the CDR3 DNA that was read is TGTGCCATCAGAAACACCTCAACTAATGAAAAA. Translating gives CAIRNTSTNEK. In full, the CDR3 is CAIRNTSTNEKLFF.

This clone came up many times. Sequencing ends 3 residues short of the CDR3 end; the germline J gene provides the rest. This rearrangement joins TRBV7-9 to TRBJ2-3, with D possibly being TRBD1 (5 bases). This CDR3 spans 14 amino acids. Germline lookup yields CDR1 SEHNR and CDR2 FQNEAQ (reference sequence). Trimming removed 5 bases at V and 3 bases at J, with 12 bases between. CDR3 DNA (partial): TGTGCCAGCAGCCCTAGGGGATGGACAGATACG. Translating it yields CASSPRGWTDT. The CDR3, in full, reads CASSPRGWTDTQYF. Using reference TRBV7-9 and TRBJ2-3 for the parts outside the CDR3, the full variable domain is DTGVSQNPRHKITKRGQNVTFRCDPISEHNRLYWYRQTLGQGPEFLTYFQNEAQLEKSRLLSDRFSAERPKGSFSTLEIQRTEQGDSAMYLCASSPRGWTDTQYFGPGTRLTVL.

There are a few counts of this clone. The read halts 3 residues ahead of the CDR3 end, with the missing end drawn from the germline J gene. The chain carries TRBV20-1 and TRBJ2-7; 7 bases line up with TRBD2. The germline CDR1 and CDR2 sequences are DFQATT and SNEGSKA (reference sequence). V was pared by 2 bases and J by 3 bases, with 10 bases of the junction left unmatched. The CDR3 loop spans 15 amino acids. The chain's CDR3 is CSARTSALAVYEQYF. The sequenced part of the CDR3 DNA is TGCAGTGCTAGAACCAGCGCTCTAGCGGTCTACGAG.

There are a few counts of this clone. The read comes to an end 3 residues before the CDR3 does, leaving the germline J gene to fill in the end. The V gene is TRBV7-3, the J gene TRBJ2-1; maybe TRBD2 (5 bases). The CDR3 length is 15 residues. The V end lost 5 bases, the J end lost 0 bases, and 11 bases lay between the germline ends. Germline CDR1 reads SGHTA; CDR2 reads FQGTGA. The CDR3 here is CASSIGGGSYNEQFF. The part of the CDR3 DNA that was read is TGTGCCAGCAGCATAGGAGGCGGCTCCTACAATGAG.

In this sample, this clone turned up many times. The CDR3 bases that were read are TGTGCCAGCAAAAAGAGGACATCCCCAAAGGGCAATGAG. As protein: CASKKRTSPKGNE. The whole CDR3 sequence is CASKKRTSPKGNEQFF. The V gene is TRBV6-2 or TRBV6-3, the J gene TRBJ2-1; TRBD1 is a possible D gene (5 bases). The CDR3 end lies 3 residues beyond the end of the read and is filled in from the germline J gene. This CDR3 is 16 amino acids long. Germline lookup yields CDR1 MNHEY and CDR2 SVGEGT. V lost 7 bases to trimming and J lost 6 bases, with 22 bases between them.

This clone was seen repeatedly, ten times or more. Coverage ceases 3 residues before the CDR3 finishes, and the germline J gene fills in the end. The rearrangement links TRBV5-6 to TRBJ2-5; the D gene is possibly TRBD1 (6 bases). The CDR3 has 13 amino acids. Per the germline V gene, CDR1 is SGHDT and CDR2 is YYEEEE. V was clipped by 5 bases and J by 4 bases, with 12 bases between them. The CDR3 DNA, read in part, is TGTGCCAGCAGGCAGGGGCGGGTAGAGACC. It is translated as CASRQGRVET. The whole CDR3 sequence reads CASRQGRVETQYF.